This T cell receptor (beta chain) was observed in a study of T cell responses to AZD1222 COVID-19 vaccine. CDR1 and CDR2 from the germline V gene are MDHEN and SYDVKM. Trimming removed 4 bases at V and 6 bases at J, with 24 bases between. This CDR3 has 17 amino acids. Only in-frame clones appear in the TCRdb table, and some are missing; sequencing was by immunoSEQ multiplex PCR. The table has some 250,000 clones, approximately 94% seen once. This chain links TRBV28 with TRBJ1-2; D is undetermined. This receptor was identified in an adult who received the AZD1222 COVID-19 vaccine. Sequencing used peripheral blood, obtained 28 days after the second AZD1222 dose. CDR3 sequence (DNA): TGTGCCAGCAGTTCCGGGTTGGGGTTGATTATTGTTCATGGCTACACCTTC. It encodes CASSSGLGLIIVHGYTF.